The 6 T cell receptor beta chains given below trace back to one sample, sequenced in a study of cytomegalovirus exposure and HLA in healthy donors (dated by TCRdb to the late 2010s). Library creation used the immunoSEQ multiplex PCR assay. A mixture of 60 forward primers for TCR Vbeta segments and 13 reverse primers for TCR Jbeta segments was used in the multiplex PCR. The clones in this table, taken by TCRdb from immuneACCESS, are in-frame only. Not every clone is retained; where verified, under half of the shortfall comes from an unresolved V gene, and the cause of the rest is unknown. The sample contains around 130,000 clones, over 60% of them found a single time. Jointly, the top ten make up approximately 1.8% of the sample. The sample taken for sequencing was PBMCs. The receptors originated from a man aged 35 to 55 in good health and CMV-seronegative.

The chain uses TRBV7-8 and TRBJ2-3, with 15 bases matching TRBD2. The CDR3 consists of 16 residues. Germline V gives CDR1 SGHVS, CDR2 FQNEAQ. V shed 5 bases, J shed 11 bases, and the junction held 11 bases outside the gene matches. The CDR3, as DNA: TGTGCCAGCAGCCCCCGGACTAGCGGGGGGGACAGTTTGCAGTATTTT. Translating gives CASSPRTSGGDSLQYF. The full variable domain, with the rest looked up from reference TRBV7-8 and TRBJ2-3, is GAGVSQSPRYKVAKRGQDVALRCDPISGHVSLFWYQQALGQGPEFLTYFQNEAQLDKSGLPSDRFFAERPEGSVSTLKIQRTQQEDSAVYLCASSPRTSGGDSLQYFGPGTRLTVL.

The V and J genes are TRBV4-3 and TRBJ2-7; D call uncertain. Germline lookup yields CDR1 LGHNA and CDR2 YSLEER. The CDR3 totals 17 residues. Trimming shortened V by 0 bases and J by 0 bases, and 15 bases separated the two germline ends. CDR3 in amino acids: CASSQDLISYLSYEQYF. The CDR3 nucleotides are TGCGCCAGCAGCCAAGATCTCATCAGTTACCTCTCCTACGAGCAGTACTTC.

In this sample, this clone turned up a few times. V and J are TRBV19 and TRBJ2-1, with TRBD2 identical over 10 bases. Looked up from germline, CDR1 is LNHDA and CDR2 is SQIVND (reference sequence). The CDR3 is made up of 14 amino acids. The J segment lost 7 bases and the V segment lost 5 bases, leaving 5 bases of the junction unmatched. CDR3 coding DNA: TGTGCCAGTAGTCCCCCGGGACTAGCGAATGAGCAGTTCTTC. Amino acid sequence: CASSPPGLANEQFF.

V is TRBV4-1 and J is TRBJ2-7; D is possibly TRBD2 (5 bases). This CDR3 comprises 15 residues. Trimming pared 4 bases from V and 0 bases from J, leaving 13 bases between. From germline, CDR1 is MGHRA and CDR2 YSYEKL. The DNA for the CDR3 is TGCGCCAGCAGCCTGGGTGTGGGGAGCTCCTACGAGCAGTACTTC. It yields the protein CASSLGVGSSYEQYF.

With regard to this clone: The junction departs from the called germline gene at one end, perhaps through a read error. The chain recombines TRBV7-9 with TRBJ2-3; the D gene is possibly TRBD2 (6 bases). The CDR3 spans 17 residues. The germline V gene has CDR1 SEHNR and CDR2 FQNEAQ (reference sequence). CDR3 in DNA: TGTTCCAGCAGCTTTTGGGACTTCCAAGGGGTCACAGATACGCAGTATTTT. This gives the protein CSSSFWDFQGVTDTQYF. Full variable domain (missing parts from reference TRBV7-9 and TRBJ2-3): DTGVSQNPRHKITKRGQNVTFRCDPISEHNRLYWYRQTLGQGPEFLTYFQNEAQLEKSRLLSDRFSAERPKGSFSTLEIQRTEQGDSAMYLCSSSFWDFQGVTDTQYFGPGTRLTVL.

This chain joins TRBV2 and TRBJ2-7; 9 nucleotides agree with TRBD1. Germline CDR1 reads SNHLY; CDR2 reads FYNNEI. Trimming cost V 7 bases and J 6 bases; bases outside gene matches: 7. This CDR3 region has 13 residues. CDR3 nucleotide sequence: TGTGCCAGCAAGACAGGGGGGTCGGGCGAGCAGTACTTC. Amino acid sequence: CASKTGGSGEQYF.